These 27 T cell receptor beta chains were sequenced from one sample in a study of blood T cell repertoires in COVID-19. Assay used: immunoSEQ multiplex PCR; TCRdb lists only in-frame clones, some missing. The table includes around 180,000 clones, approximately 83% detected once. Sequencing used peripheral blood. The source is a man aged 60 to 69 with acute or convalescent COVID-19.

This clone appeared once. The V gene is TRBV6-5, the J gene TRBJ1-2, with D possibly TRBD1 on 6 matching bases. V lost 8 bases to trimming and J lost 4 bases, with 14 bases between them. The CDR3 extends over 13 amino acids. Germline assignment: CDR1 MNHEY and CDR2 SVGAGI. The CDR3 sequence is CASAQGGGYGYTF. The CDR3 region has the DNA TGTGCCAGCGCACAGGGTGGAGGCTATGGCTACACCTTC.

The V call is TRBV19, the J call TRBJ2-1; weak D call: TRBD1 (5 bases). Germline values: CDR1 LNHDA, CDR2 SQIVND (reference sequence). The ends were cut back, 1 base at V and 3 bases at J, with 7 bases in the middle. This CDR3 has 14 amino acids. DNA for the CDR3: TGTGCCAGTAGTATAGGGACACTCTACAATGAGCAGTTCTTC. It translates to CASSIGTLYNEQFF.

J is TRBJ1-1 and V is TRBV27; possible D gene TRBD1, 5 bases. The V and J ends lost 5 bases and 0 bases respectively, with 13 bases between them. This CDR3 region has 15 residues. From germline, CDR1 is MNHEY and CDR2 SMNVEV (reference sequence). CDR3 in amino acids: CASSTTGGMNTEAFF. In nucleotides, the CDR3 is TGTGCCAGCAGTACAACGGGGGGGATGAACACTGAAGCTTTCTTT.

This CDR3 reads CASSLEAGGVSGELFF. Written as DNA, the CDR3 is TGCGCCAGCAGCTTGGAGGCGGGGGGCGTTTCCGGGGAGCTGTTTTTT. The V and J genes are TRBV5-1 and TRBJ2-2; 8 bases are shared with TRBD2. This CDR3 spans 16 amino acids. The V gene end was trimmed by 0 bases and the J gene end by 6 bases; junction bases not matched to a gene: 7. CDR1 is SGHRS, CDR2 YFSETQ, per germline.

The chain carries TRBV28 and TRBJ2-1; D is unresolved. V was shortened by 3 bases and J by 6 bases, with 12 bases between the two germline ends. Germline loops: CDR1 MDHEN, CDR2 SYDVKM. CDR3 length equals 14 residues. CDR3 nucleotide sequence: TGTGCCAGCAGTTTGGGCACCTATGCCAATGAGCAGTTCTTC. This codes for CASSLGTYANEQFF.

The chain couples TRBV5-1 to TRBJ1-1; 10 nucleotides line up with TRBD1. The germline gives CDR1 SGHRS, CDR2 YFSETQ. The CDR3 length is 16 residues. V shed 0 bases, J shed 5 bases, and the junction held 7 bases outside the gene matches. Here the CDR3 DNA reads TGCGCCAGCAGCTTGGGACAGGGGGCCAGGGATACTGAAGCTTTCTTT. Its protein product is CASSLGQGARDTEAFF.

The chain is built from TRBV7-3 and TRBJ2-3; D remains ambiguous. From germline, CDR1 is SGHTA and CDR2 FQGTGA. V gave up 1 base and J gave up 0 bases, with 23 bases separating them. The CDR3 is 20 residues long. The CDR3 bases are TGTGCCAGCAGCTTAAATTCCGGCGCGGCGGTCTCCTCTAGCACAGATACGCAGTATTTT. Protein sequence: CASSLNSGAAVSSSTDTQYF.

The V call is TRBV12-3 or TRBV12-4, the J call TRBJ2-5, with D maybe TRBD2 (6 bases). The V gene lost 11 bases and the J gene lost 7 bases, with 20 bases spanning the gap. This CDR3 is 13 amino acids long. This chain's CDR3 is CASALGGRRTQYF. The CDR3 coding sequence is TGTGCCTCCGCTCTAGGAGGGAGGCGGACCCAGTACTTC.

The chain employs TRBV6-5 and TRBJ2-1; 8 bases agree with TRBD1. V lost 8 bases to trimming and J lost 1 base; unmatched junction nucleotides: 7. CDR3 size: 15 residues. The germline V gene encodes CDR1 MNHEY and CDR2 SVGAGI. CDR3 in DNA: TGTGCCAGCGGCTACAGGGGGAGTTCCTACAATGAGCAGTTCTTC. Amino acid sequence: CASGYRGSSYNEQFF.

The gene calls are TRBV5-6 and TRBJ2-1; TRBD2 matches 8 bases. This CDR3 spans 12 amino acids. Trimming took 10 bases from V and 7 from J; bases not matched to a gene: 7. The germline V gene encodes CDR1 SGHDT and CDR2 YYEEEE. The CDR3 region is CAAGTRANEQFF. The DNA of the CDR3 is TGTGCCGCGGGGACTAGGGCTAATGAGCAGTTCTTC.

The chain combines TRBV5-1 with TRBJ2-2; the match to TRBD1 covers 8 bases. CDR1 is SGHRS and CDR2 is YFSETQ in the germline V gene. CDR3 length equals 15 residues. The V segment lost 1 base and the J segment 3 bases; nucleotides outside the gene matches: 2. The CDR3: CASSLLQGDTGELFF. As DNA, the CDR3 is TGCGCCAGCAGCTTGTTACAGGGGGACACCGGGGAGCTGTTTTTT.

The CDR3 sequence: CATSVWTGGLNEQFF. CDR3 nucleotide sequence: TGTGCCACCAGTGTGTGGACAGGGGGCTTGAATGAGCAGTTCTTC. The chain has TRBV24-1 and TRBJ2-1, with 11 positions matching TRBD1. The CDR3 extends over 15 amino acids. The J segment lost 7 bases and the V segment lost 5 bases, leaving 6 bases of the junction unmatched. Germline V gene lookup returns CDR1 KGHDR and CDR2 SFDVKD.

The rearrangement joins TRBV7-2 to TRBJ2-7, with TRBD2 matching 10 bases. Germline V gene data show CDR1 as SGHTA and CDR2 as FQGNSA. The CDR3 runs 17 residues. Trimming cost V 1 base and J 4 bases; bases outside gene matches: 10. CDR3: CASSLVGAGGPRYEQYF. The CDR3 DNA reads TGTGCCAGCAGCTTAGTGGGAGCGGGAGGGCCTAGGTACGAGCAGTACTTC.

This clone was detected only a few times. The V gene is TRBV7-6, the J gene TRBJ1-6, with D perhaps matching TRBD1 (5 bases). Between the trimmed V and J ends, which lost 1 base and 7 bases, there was a span of 14 bases. Germline assignment: CDR1 SGHVS and CDR2 FNYEAQ. The CDR3 is 16 amino acids. The CDR3 is CASSLGTREGNSPLHF. The CDR3 DNA sequence: TGTGCCAGCAGCTTAGGGACGAGGGAGGGGAATTCACCCCTCCACTTT.

V and J are TRBV19 and TRBJ2-3, with D perhaps matching TRBD2 (6 bases). The CDR3 is 12 residues long. Trimming removed 8 bases from V and 2 bases from J, with 8 bases in between. Germline V gene sequence: CDR1 LNHDA, CDR2 SQIVND (reference sequence). The CDR3 sequence: CASGGNTDTQYF. The CDR3 bases are TGTGCCAGTGGGGGGAACACAGATACGCAGTATTTT.

The chain joins TRBV30 to TRBJ1-5; TRBD1 matches at 8 bases. The germline V gene encodes CDR1 GTSNPN and CDR2 SVGIG (reference sequence). The CDR3 contains 14 residues. V gave up 3 bases and J gave up 5 bases; unmatched junction bases: 6. CDR3 coding DNA: TGTGCCTGGAGGGGGCAGGGGGCGCATCAGCCCCAGCATTTT. Translating it yields CAWRGQGAHQPQHF.

In DNA form, the CDR3 reads TGTGCCAGCAGTCGAACAGGGGGCTTTATGAGCGGGACTCAAGAGACCCAGTACTTC. As protein: CASSRTGGFMSGTQETQYF. This rearrangement joins TRBV5-6 to TRBJ2-5, with 9 bases aligning to TRBD1. The CDR3 length is 19 residues. J was trimmed by 2 bases and V by 5 bases; bases with no gene match: 19. Germline V gives CDR1 SGHDT, CDR2 YYEEEE.

This clone was seen just once. The V and J genes are TRBV18 and TRBJ2-7, with D perhaps matching TRBD2 (5 bases). Trimming cost V 4 bases and J 0 bases, with 13 bases left between them. Germline values: CDR1 KGHSH, CDR2 LQKENI. This CDR3 is built from 15 residues. DNA of the CDR3: TGTGCCAGCTCACTCGACGGGAAAAGCTCCTACGAGCAGTACTTC. It translates to CASSLDGKSSYEQYF.

The chain employs TRBV6-2 or TRBV6-3 and TRBJ1-1, with D perhaps matching TRBD1 (5 bases). The CDR3 is 15 amino acids. The V end lost 2 bases, the J end lost 2 bases, and 12 bases lay between the germline ends. Germline CDR1 MNHEY, CDR2 SVGEGT. The CDR3 is CASSYDSVSNTEAFF. CDR3 DNA: TGTGCCAGCAGTTACGACAGCGTCTCAAACACTGAAGCTTTCTTT.

This chain uses TRBV28 with TRBJ2-1; 8 bases map to TRBD2. The CDR3 loop spans 16 amino acids. V dropped 5 bases and J dropped 5; count of bases not matched to a gene: 11. The V gene's germline CDR1 is MDHEN and CDR2 SYDVKM. CDR3 sequence (DNA): TGTGCCAGCAGTCCAACTAGCGGAGGGGGACACAATGAGCAGTTCTTC. This encodes CASSPTSGGGHNEQFF.

The V call is TRBV2, the J call TRBJ1-3, with 9 bases identical to TRBD1. The CDR3 has 13 residues. Trimming removed 8 bases from V and 4 bases from J; junction bases left unmatched: 3. Per the germline V gene, CDR1 is SNHLY and CDR2 is FYNNEI. This CDR3 is CASAGTGGNTIYF. DNA for the CDR3: TGTGCCAGCGCGGGGACAGGGGGAAACACCATATATTTT.

CDR3 residues: CAISPGTRGNREQFF. CDR3 bases: TGTGCCATTTCTCCCGGGACTAGAGGGAATCGTGAGCAGTTCTTC. The J gene is TRBJ2-1, the V gene TRBV19; 8 bases align to TRBD2. The V gene's germline CDR1 is LNHDA and CDR2 SQIVND (reference sequence). With V trimmed by 10 bases and J by 9 bases, 17 bases remained unmatched. The length of the CDR3 is 15 residues.

The J gene is TRBJ1-2, the V gene TRBV5-5; possible D gene TRBD1, 6 bases. The CDR3 runs to 15 residues. The V end lost 2 bases, the J end lost 5 bases, and 16 bases lay between the germline ends. In germline, CDR1 is SGHKS, CDR2 YYEKEE (reference sequence). CDR3 in DNA: TGTGCCAGCAGCTTCGGGGAACAGGGAATGTATGGCTACACCTTC. As protein: CASSFGEQGMYGYTF.

The chain links TRBV24-1 to TRBJ2-3, with 7 nucleotides matching TRBD1. Losses at the gene ends were 4 bases for V and 1 base for J; bases not matched to a gene: 4. The germline CDR1 and CDR2 sequences are KGHDR and SFDVKD. The CDR3 consists of 15 residues. This CDR3 is CATSDPTGGTDTQYF. DNA of the CDR3: TGTGCCACCAGTGACCCTACAGGGGGCACAGATACGCAGTATTTT.

The gene calls are TRBV5-4 and TRBJ1-2; TRBD1 is a possible D gene (6 bases). Germline V gives CDR1 SGHNT, CDR2 YYREEE (reference sequence). The CDR3 has 15 amino acids. Trimming removed 2 bases from V and 5 bases from J, with 16 bases in between. The CDR3 DNA is TGTGCCAGCAGCTTAGGGGGGGTTGCACGATATGGCTACACCTTC. Encoded protein: CASSLGGVARYGYTF.

The CDR3 DNA reads TGCGCCAGCAGCCGCACGGACAGGGTGGAGACCCAGTACTTC. Its translation: CASSRTDRVETQYF. The chain links TRBV4-1 to TRBJ2-5; 8 bases fit TRBD1. The CDR3 is made up of 14 amino acids. The germline V gene has CDR1 MGHRA and CDR2 YSYEKL. Germline trimming cut 4 bases from V and 5 bases from J; bases unmatched to any gene: 6.

The V call is TRBV12-3 or TRBV12-4, the J call TRBJ2-7; D is possibly TRBD1 (6 bases). The CDR3 sequence is 13 residues long. V was trimmed by 7 bases and J by 7 bases, leaving 17 bases between them. CDR3: CASTKIRGQEQYF. DNA of the CDR3: TGTGCCAGCACTAAGATCCGGGGACAAGAGCAGTACTTC.